This entry describes one TCR beta chain. The data are from a study of blood T cell repertoires in COVID-19. Study summary: Whether acute or convalescent, the COVID-19 samples came from the United States, Italy and Spain. T cells, B-cell-depleted T cells, or PBMCs supplied cDNA or gDNA.

Clones were sequenced by immunoSEQ multiplex PCR, and TCRdb holds only the in-frame ones, with some missing. There are 150,000 to 200,000 clones in the sample; about 88% occur only once, and 3.5% to 4.5% lies in the top ten. CDR3 length: 15 amino acids. The V gene end was trimmed by 4 bases and the J gene end by 7 bases; junction bases not matched to a gene: 6. The germline gives CDR1 SGHVS, CDR2 FQNEAQ. Sequencing was performed on peripheral blood. This clonotype was sampled from a human donor in a cohort sampled during active COVID-19. The rearrangement links TRBV7-8 to TRBJ2-1; 11 nucleotides align to TRBD2. The chain's CDR3 is CASSYTSGSWNEQFF. DNA for the CDR3: TGTGCCAGCAGCTACACTAGCGGGAGTTGGAATGAGCAGTTCTTC.